The next 8 T cell receptor beta chains were all read from a single sample in a study of cytomegalovirus exposure and HLA in healthy donors. Primers for the PCR totalled 60 Vbeta and 13 Jbeta. Using immunoSEQ multiplex PCR, the repertoire was profiled, and TCRdb retains in-frame clones only, with some absent. The data hold about 140,000 clones, with more than 70% observed a single time. Material: PBMCs. The receptors here all came from a man aged 25-45 years in good health and CMV-seronegative.

The J gene is TRBJ2-7, the V gene TRBV23-1; maybe TRBD1 (5 bases). TRBV23-1 is classed as an ORF, of uncertain function. The CDR3 sequence is 20 residues long. Trimming stripped 1 base from V and 0 bases from J, with 25 bases between. CDR3 amino acids: CASSQFSPDTPPSFSYEQYF. The CDR3, as DNA: TGCGCCAGCAGTCAATTTAGCCCGGACACTCCGCCAAGTTTCTCCTACGAGCAGTACTTC.

V is TRBV2 and J is TRBJ2-7; 7 nucleotides line up with TRBD1. There are 13 residues in the CDR3. The germline V gene has CDR1 SNHLY and CDR2 FYNNEI. Trimming took 2 bases from V and 2 from J; bases not matched to a gene: 0. The CDR3 bases are TGTGCCAGCAGTGAACAGGGGGCCTACGAGCAGTACTTC. This translates into CASSEQGAYEQYF.

This chain links TRBV5-1 with TRBJ2-7; 8 positions agree with TRBD2. This CDR3 has 18 amino acids. With 2 bases clipped from V and 1 base from J, the junction kept 14 bases outside the gene matches. Per the germline V gene, CDR1 is SGHRS and CDR2 is YFSETQ. The chain's CDR3 is CASSLLGHFSGVSYEQYF. CDR3 bases: TGCGCCAGCAGCTTACTGGGACATTTTAGCGGGGTTTCCTACGAGCAGTACTTC.

The V and J genes are TRBV11-2 and TRBJ2-3; TRBD1 might be the D (5 bases). Trimming removed 5 bases from V and 2 bases from J, with 11 bases in between. The germline gives CDR1 SGHAT, CDR2 FQNNGV. The CDR3 totals 14 residues. The CDR3 protein is CASSRTPLTDTQYF. The CDR3 DNA follows: TGTGCCAGCAGCCGGACACCACTCACAGATACGCAGTATTTT.

The chain links TRBV2 to TRBJ1-1, with TRBD1 matching 9 bases. The CDR3 covers 16 residues. Germline V gene data show CDR1 as SNHLY and CDR2 as FYNNEI. The junction had 12 bases not matched to a gene; V was cut back by 6 bases and J by 4 bases. CDR3 DNA: TGTGCCAGCAGAGAAACCGGGACAGGGTTAACCACTGAAGCTTTCTTT. It codes for CASRETGTGLTTEAFF.

The chain recombines TRBV25-1 with TRBJ2-5; 7 bases match TRBD1. Germline V gene sequence: CDR1 MGHDK, CDR2 SYGVNS. This CDR3 is built from 13 residues. The V and J ends lost 6 bases and 1 base, in that order; junction bases with no gene match: 2. CDR3 coding DNA: TGTGCCAGCAGGGGGACAGCCCAAGAGACCCAGTACTTC. Translation gives CASRGTAQETQYF.

The chain has TRBV6-1 and TRBJ1-2, with 7 bases lining up with TRBD1. Trimming took 0 bases from V and 4 from J; bases not matched to a gene: 5. CDR3 size: 15 residues. The germline V gene has CDR1 MNHNS and CDR2 SASEGT. In DNA form, the CDR3 reads TGTGCCAGCAGTGAAGCGTTCGGGACAGCCTATGGCTACACCTTC. Amino acids: CASSEAFGTAYGYTF.

The chain has TRBV7-6 and TRBJ1-1; 7 bases are a match to TRBD1. Germline V gene lookup returns CDR1 SGHVS and CDR2 FNYEAQ. The CDR3 is 15 residues long. Losses at the gene ends were 4 bases for V and 5 bases for J; bases not matched to a gene: 10. The CDR3 DNA reads TGTGCCAGCAGCTCCGCGGAGGGGGCGCCGACTGAAGCTTTCTTT. As protein: CASSSAEGAPTEAFF.